The 6 T cell receptor beta chains given below trace back to one sample, sequenced in a study of neurological immune-mediated disorders. TCRdb processed the 5' RACE reads anew with MiXCR; each CDR3 protein has one entry. Seen here are fewer than 40,000 distinct CDR3 sequences, approximately 4.4% observed once, and the top ten hold 23%. Sequenced: PBMCs. The receptors originated from a man between 18 and 29 years old in good health.

In its sample, this clonotype ranks as medium-sized. The chain couples TRBV5-1 to TRBJ2-1; D ambiguous. Trimming shortened V by 4 bases and J by 7 bases, and 9 bases separated the two germline ends. The V gene's germline CDR1 is SGHRS and CDR2 YFSETQ. This CDR3 has 12 amino acids. CDR3 sequence reads: CASSLDTNEQFF. CDR3 nucleotides: TGCGCCAGCAGCCTTGACACTAATGAGCAGTTCTTC. The complete variable domain, with remaining parts taken from reference TRBV5-1 and TRBJ2-1, reads KAGVTQTPRYLIKTRGQQVTLSCSPISGHRSVSWYQQTPGQGLQFLFEYFSETQRNKGNFPGRFSGRQFSNSRSEMNVSTLELGDSALYLCASSLDTNEQFFGPGTRLTVL.

The table lists this clonotype with a few counts. V gene TRBV3-1 combines with J gene TRBJ1-1; D is unresolved. V lost 1 base, J lost 11 bases, and 14 bases lay in between. The CDR3 runs 13 residues. Germline V gene data show CDR1 as LGHDT and CDR2 as YNNKEL (reference sequence). The CDR3 DNA is TGTGCCAGCAGCCAAGGCGGGCACGCCGGGGCTTTCTTT. It yields the protein CASSQGGHAGAFF.

This clonotype was seen many times. The chain joins TRBV12-3 or TRBV12-4 to TRBJ2-5, with D unresolved. V lost 7 bases and J lost 5, with 11 bases in between. This CDR3 is built from 12 residues. CDR3 sequence (DNA): TGTGCCAGCACCCAACAATCGGAGACCCAGTACTTC. The encoded protein is CASTQQSETQYF.

Ten or more counts support this clonotype. CDR3 nucleotide sequence: TGTGCCAGCAGCTCAGGCACAGAAATCTACAACTATGGCTACACCTTC. Protein: CASSSGTEIYNYGYTF. The rearrangement uses TRBV7-9 and TRBJ1-2; D gene unclear. The germline V gene has CDR1 SEHNR and CDR2 FQNEAQ (reference sequence). V dropped 4 bases and J dropped 2 bases, with 17 bases sitting between them. There are 16 residues in the CDR3.

Sample share makes this clonotype medium-sized. The V call is TRBV5-1, the J call TRBJ2-7; weak D call: TRBD1 (5 bases). V was trimmed by 0 bases and J by 3 bases, leaving 10 bases between them. CDR3 length: 14 amino acids. The germline V gene has CDR1 SGHRS and CDR2 YFSETQ. The CDR3 DNA follows: TGCGCCAGCAGCTTGGCCGATCAGGGCTACGAGCAGTACTTC. It specifies CASSLADQGYEQYF. The whole variable domain, remainder taken from reference TRBV5-1 and TRBJ2-7, is KAGVTQTPRYLIKTRGQQVTLSCSPISGHRSVSWYQQTPGQGLQFLFEYFSETQRNKGNFPGRFSGRQFSNSRSEMNVSTLELGDSALYLCASSLADQGYEQYFGPGTRLTVT.

This clonotype was seen repeatedly, ten times or more. The rearrangement joins TRBV18 to TRBJ2-1; D is unclear. Germline CDR1 is KGHSH and CDR2 is LQKENI. The CDR3 length is 12 residues. The germline V and J ends were trimmed by 6 bases and 10 bases, with 13 bases remaining between them. The CDR3 sequence is CASSLAEGEQFF. The DNA for the CDR3 is TGTGCCAGCTCCCTTGCGGAAGGGGAGCAGTTCTTC.